This T cell receptor (beta chain) was recovered during a study of human T cells and chemical hapten exposure. Study background: Patients, a majority of them female, were diagnosed with alopecia areata, totalis or universalis.

Individual cDNA molecules received unique molecular identifiers in the library. TCRdb passed the RACE reads through MiXCR, listing each CDR3 protein once. This sample yields 85,000 to 100,000 distinct CDR3 sequences, of which 25% to 35% are seen a single time; around a tenth belongs to the top ten. This clonotype turned up a few times. Regarding time point: patch test 3, about 24 weeks after DPC sensitization. Treatment reported: therapeutic diphenylcyclopropenone sensitization with weekly scalp DPC. Material: whole blood, obtained in connection with sensitization to the hapten diphenylcyclopropenone (DPC). The sequence derives from a man between 40 and 49 years old with alopecia areata. Some clones in this sample may be carry-over from other donors' samples.

CDR3 in amino acids: CASSQVNTPNNEQFF. In DNA form, the CDR3 reads TGTGCCAGCAGCCAAGTTAATACACCAAACAATGAGCAGTTCTTC. This chain joins TRBV3-1 and TRBJ2-1; D gene uncertain. V lost 1 base, J lost 5 bases, and 12 bases lay in between. The CDR3 extends over 15 amino acids. The germline CDR1 and CDR2 sequences are LGHDT and YNNKEL (reference sequence).